This TCR beta chain was sequenced for a study of T cells in Graves' hyperthyroidism and ophthalmopathy (dated by TCRdb to between 2018 and 2021). Some background on the complete study: TCR V-J signatures able to tell the groups apart were searched for in a discovery cohort of around 95 patients, of whom 40 to 45 had Graves' ophthalmopathy and 55 to 65 had stable Graves' hyperthyroidism. The paper describes TCR Vbeta CDR3 sequencing of 140 or so peripheral blood samples, made up of under 50 ophthalmopathy patients, more than 70 hyperthyroidism patients and 17 progressor patients. In six Graves' hyperthyroidism patients, the study also compared T-cell repertoires from thyroid tissue with T-cell repertoires from blood. For training and testing, the roughly 97 patients in the discovery cohort were randomly divided in a 7:3 ratio. Prospective prediction of ophthalmopathy was tested in an independent validation cohort of fewer than 20 hyperthyroidism patients and 15 to 17 patients who later progressed to ophthalmopathy. After blood sampling, hyperthyroidism patients were treated with methimazole at a starting dose of 30 mg daily, and ophthalmopathy patients were treated with high-dose intravenous methylprednisolone. Study-wide conclusions, independent of this receptor: In cross-validation, a model built on a 13 V-J signature told ophthalmopathy apart from stable hyperthyroidism with under 90% sensitivity and roughly 82% specificity, and in testing the same model reached 80%/75%. No statistical method was used to fix the sample size in advance, and group allocation was not hidden from the investigators. Most expanded thyroid clonotypes (frequency above 0.001) were also detected in blood, suggesting blood repertoires may reflect thyroid immune responses. In validation, progression to ophthalmopathy was predicted by the model with roughly 71% sensitivity and 72.22% specificity, a median of 6.5 months before onset.

Amplification of TCR beta CDR3 regions was carried out from RNA transcripts. A first-round RT-PCR of the TCR CDR3 used the HTBI primer set with the Qiagen OneStep RT-PCR kit. Libraries were constructed in a second round of multiplex PCR, after which size selection and purification were carried out. Libraries were sequenced paired-end with 100 bp reads on an Illumina HiSeq2000. The paper's data handling went like this. SOAPnuke was used to process the raw data, with reads discarded if the reads contained adapters or uncalled bases, had a mean Phred below 15, or lacked an exact constant-primer or identifier match. High-quality paired reads were merged with COPE v1.2.5, and unique nucleotide sequences were defined as clonotypes. MiTCR v1.1 was used to align clonotypes to the IMGT TRBV, TRBD and TRBJ reference segments. Only V-J combinations with frequency above 0.0001, covering 99% to 99.2% of repertoires, were analysed. A TCS score was defined as the ratio between F50 (clonal expansion) and ExV (chaos), using BLOSUM62-based TCRdist between CDR3 peptides within each V-J. Welch's t-statistics and random forest reduced approximately 520 V-J features to fewer than 15, which were used in a naive Bayes classifier (R e1071). The Morisita-Horn index was used to measure how similar the thyroid and blood repertoires were. TCRdb ran its own pipeline on the public reads, namely fastp trimming at Q25 and MiXCR clone calling, and kept in-frame beta chains. One record per CDR3 amino acid sequence lists the most common genes and DNA. The V and J calls, along with clone size, are taken from TCRdb and not from the paper's own processing. Across this sample there are hundreds of thousands of distinct CDR3 sequences, with less than 45% seen only once. The ten most abundant clones make up less than 9% of the sample.

V and J are truncated by 6 bases and 3 bases respectively, leaving an intervening sequence of 12 bases. The CDR3 has 14 amino acids, counting the end cysteine and phenylalanine. Only the CDR3 part of the read is kept: 42 bases, read in frame from the first base. Via the germline V gene, CDR1 is SNHLY and CDR2 FYNNEI. The table lists this clonotype with many counts. This clone's antigen is unknown. Qualities for individual bases were not recorded, and no much larger clone is one base off. Exclusion was applied to patients with uncontrolled infections, other autoimmune diseases, pregnancy or lactation. Clinical symptoms, serum thyroxine and TRAb, thyroid ultrasound, and orbital computed tomography formed the basis for the diagnoses. Total RNA was extracted using Trizol reagent, and RNA quality was assessed on an Agilent 2100 Bioanalyzer.

The specimen sequenced was peripheral blood or thyroid tissue (not recorded which). Here the chain combines TRBV2 and TRBJ1-5; the D segment cannot be called with confidence. The TCR comes from an adult man with Graves' disease, either hyperthyroidism or ophthalmopathy (not recorded which). The CDR3 protein: CASRTGGPNQPQHF. The DNA is as follows: TGTGCCAGCAGAACCGGCGGCCCCAATCAGCCCCAGCATTTT.